A single sample is the source of the 24 T cell receptor beta chains below, sequenced in a study of blood T cells in healthy people across ages. It was with a sample-barcoded 5' primer and a J-beta primer mix that a second PCR of roughly 6 to 11 cycles was run. MiXCR, applied by TCRdb to the 5' RACE reads, yields one record per CDR3 protein. The sample lists about a million distinct CDR3 sequences, around 49% seen once, with roughly an eighth in the top ten. Sequences were obtained from blood. The receptors come from a man aged 25-45 years in good health.

A few counts support this clonotype. V usage is TRBV3-1 and J usage is TRBJ2-3, with no clear D. Germline V gives CDR1 LGHDT, CDR2 YNNKEL (reference sequence). Between the trimmed V and J ends, which lost 3 bases and 4 bases, there was a span of 14 bases. The CDR3 is 15 amino acids. CDR3 loop: CASSHPGTLADTQYF. The CDR3 DNA reads TGTGCCAGCAGCCACCCCGGTACCCTGGCAGATACGCAGTATTTT.

This clonotype was seen once. This sequence joins TRBV2 and TRBJ1-1; TRBD1 aligns across 7 bases. The CDR3 has 14 residues. CDR1 and CDR2 from the germline V gene are SNHLY and FYNNEI. V lost 6 bases and J lost 8; bases outside the gene matches: 12. The CDR3 region has the DNA TGTGCCAGCAGGGGGGACAGTCAACTCGGGGAAGCTTTCTTT. This sequence encodes CASRGDSQLGEAFF.

CDR3 amino acids: CASSLTSGIVEQFF. The CDR3 bases are TGTGCCAGCAGTTTGACTAGCGGTATCGTTGAGCAGTTCTTC. The V call is TRBV28, the J call TRBJ2-1, with 9 bases lining up with TRBD2. Trimming took 3 bases from V and 9 from J; bases not matched to a gene: 6. CDR1 MDHEN and CDR2 SYDVKM come from the germline V gene. The CDR3 loop spans 14 amino acids.

The J gene is TRBJ2-3, the V gene TRBV24-1; possibly TRBD1 or TRBD2 for D (5 bases each). The CDR3 loop spans 15 amino acids. Germline loops: CDR1 KGHDR, CDR2 SFDVKD. Trimming stripped 9 bases from V and 2 bases from J, with 17 bases between. CDR3 bases: TGTGCCACCGCGCCCCGGGACGGACACACAGATACGCAGTATTTT. This encodes CATAPRDGHTDTQYF.

CDR3 in amino acids: CASRGMQPQHF. The CDR3 nucleotides read TGTGCCAGCAGAGGGATGCAGCCCCAGCATTTT. The chain couples TRBV28 to TRBJ1-5; no reliable D call. V lost 6 bases and J 7 bases, leaving 7 bases between the germline ends. Germline-derived CDR1 and CDR2 are MDHEN and SYDVKM. This CDR3 contains 11 residues.

The V gene is TRBV7-9, the J gene TRBJ1-2; 7 bases map to TRBD1. V was pared by 4 bases and J by 2 bases, with 13 bases of the junction left unmatched. This CDR3 is 17 amino acids long. The germline V gene has CDR1 SEHNR and CDR2 FQNEAQ (reference sequence). The CDR3 is CASSSGQLASENYGYTF. As DNA, the CDR3 is TGTGCCAGCAGCTCGGGACAGCTCGCCAGCGAGAACTATGGCTACACCTTC. Full variable domain (outside the CDR3, taken from reference TRBV7-9 and TRBJ1-2): DTGVSQNPRHKITKRGQNVTFRCDPISEHNRLYWYRQTLGQGPEFLTYFQNEAQLEKSRLLSDRFSAERPKGSFSTLEIQRTEQGDSAMYLCASSSGQLASENYGYTFGSGTRLTVV.

This clonotype came up a few times. The chain has TRBV7-2 and TRBJ1-5, with 8 bases aligning to TRBD1. This CDR3 comprises 16 residues. After removal of 5 bases from V and 2 bases from J, the junction contained 8 bases not matched to a gene. Germline-derived CDR1 and CDR2 are SGHTA and FQGNSA. CDR3 loop: CASSPAGGPGNQPQHF. Here the CDR3 DNA reads TGTGCCAGCAGCCCTGCAGGGGGCCCTGGCAATCAGCCCCAGCATTTT.

This clonotype was counted only a few times. The V gene is TRBV7-2, the J gene TRBJ2-1; a weak D match, TRBD2 (5 bases). The CDR3 runs to 13 residues. With 5 bases removed from V and 6 bases from J, the gap between germline ends came to 11 bases. Looked up from germline, CDR1 is SGHTA and CDR2 is FQGNSA. The CDR3 sequence: CASSRTGINEQFF. CDR3 nucleotide sequence: TGTGCCAGCAGCCGGACGGGGATCAATGAGCAGTTCTTC.

This clonotype was seen a few times. Here the CDR3 reads CASNRPPGEQYF. The CDR3 coding sequence is TGTGCCAGCAACAGGCCCCCGGGAGAGCAGTACTTC. This chain joins TRBV28 and TRBJ2-7; either TRBD1 or TRBD2 may fit D (5 bases each). The V end lost 7 bases, the J end lost 7 bases, and 14 bases lay between the germline ends. Looked up from germline, CDR1 is MDHEN and CDR2 is SYDVKM. The CDR3 runs 12 residues.

Only one count was recorded for this clonotype. The gene calls are TRBV4-1 and TRBJ2-5; D is unresolved. Trimming cost V 4 bases and J 2 bases, with 14 bases left between them. The CDR3 has 15 amino acids. Germline V CDR1 and CDR2: MGHRA, YSYEKL. For the CDR3, the DNA is TGCGCCAGCAGCCCCCTCGAGCTACAACAAGAGACCCAGTACTTC. Its translation is CASSPLELQQETQYF.

The rearrangement joins TRBV9 to TRBJ2-5; 9 bases agree with TRBD1. CDR1 is SGDLS, CDR2 YYNGEE, per germline. Trimming at V came to 1 base and at J to 5 bases, leaving 6 bases not matched to a gene. The CDR3 length is 15 residues. The CDR3 DNA reads TGTGCCAGCAGCGTAAGGGACAGGGCCCAGGAGACCCAGTACTTC. It translates to CASSVRDRAQETQYF.

The sample holds one count of this clonotype. The CDR3 DNA sequence: TGTGCCAGCAGCCAAGGACTAGCGGGGGGCAACAATGAGCAGTACTTC. It encodes CASSQGLAGGNNEQYF. The chain joins TRBV4-2 to TRBJ2-1; 13 bases agree with TRBD2. The DNA end lines up better with TRBJ2-7; the J call may be wrong. From germline, CDR1 is LGHNA and CDR2 YNFKEQ. CDR3 length: 16 residues.

V gene TRBV11-2 combines with J gene TRBJ2-1, with a possible D match to TRBD2 (7 bases). Germline V CDR1 and CDR2: SGHAT, FQNNGV. V dropped 1 base and J dropped 4 bases, with 14 bases sitting between them. This CDR3 contains 16 residues. CDR3 sequence: CASSLAGGGLYNEQFF. CDR3 sequence (DNA): TGTGCCAGCAGCTTAGCGGGCGGGGGCCTATACAATGAGCAGTTCTTC.

The CDR3 coding sequence is TGCAGCGTTCCGAAGGGGACCCAAGAGACCCAGTACTTC. Protein product: CSVPKGTQETQYF. This chain joins TRBV29-1 and TRBJ2-5; D may match TRBD1 or TRBD2 (5 bases each). The length of the CDR3 is 13 residues. V was clipped by 5 bases and J by 1 base, with 11 bases between them. In germline, CDR1 is SQVTM, CDR2 ANQGSEA.

CDR3 bases: TGCAGTGCTAGGTCCGGTTCGGGGATTGAGACCCAGTACTTC. Residues: CSARSGSGIETQYF. The chain links TRBV20-1 to TRBJ2-7; D may be TRBD2 (5 bases). The tail of the sequence fits TRBJ2-5 better, so the J call may be wrong. This CDR3 comprises 14 residues. CDR1 is DFQATT, CDR2 SNEGSKA, per germline (reference sequence).

There are a few counts of this clonotype. The chain joins TRBV20-1 to TRBJ2-7; TRBD2 matches at 10 bases. Germline CDR1 is DFQATT and CDR2 is SNEGSKA (reference sequence). V was pared by 6 bases and J by 4 bases, with 6 bases of the junction left unmatched. This CDR3 is 13 amino acids long. The CDR3 loop is CSASLAGLYEQYF. CDR3 coding DNA: TGCAGTGCCTCACTAGCGGGGTTATACGAGCAGTACTTC.

The chain is built from TRBV7-8 and TRBJ2-7; TRBD2 matches 7 bases. CDR1 is SGHVS and CDR2 is FQNEAQ in the germline V gene. V shed 5 bases and J 0 bases; nucleotides not matched to a gene: 7. This CDR3 is 15 amino acids long. CDR3 DNA sequence: TGTGCCAGCAGCGCGACTAGCTTCCTCTCCTACGAGCAGTACTTC. It is translated as CASSATSFLSYEQYF.

The rearrangement links TRBV2 to TRBJ2-1; TRBD2 is a possible D gene (6 bases). The J call may be in error: the DNA end matches TRBJ2-7 better. The CDR3 has 15 residues. Germline CDR1 reads SNHLY; CDR2 reads FYNNEI. CDR3 amino acids: CASNTRGRGSLEQYF. CDR3 DNA: TGTGCCAGCAATACCCGGGGACGGGGGAGCCTCGAGCAGTACTTC.

V gene TRBV7-2 combines with J gene TRBJ2-4; the D gene could be TRBD1 or TRBD2 (7 bases each). Trimming stripped 5 bases from V and 1 base from J, with 15 bases between. The length of the CDR3 is 16 residues. Germline lookup yields CDR1 SGHTA and CDR2 FQGNSA. The CDR3 region is CASSPGGGRAKNIQYF. Written as DNA, the CDR3 is TGTGCCAGCAGCCCAGGGGGGGGTAGGGCCAAAAACATTCAGTACTTC. The full variable domain, in which reference TRBV7-2 and TRBJ2-4 provide the parts outside the CDR3, is GAGVSQSPSNKVTEKGKDVELRCDPISGHTALYWYRQSLGQGLEFLIYFQGNSAPDKSGLPSDRFSAERTGGSVSTLTIQRTQQEDSAVYLCASSPGGGRAKNIQYFGAGTRLSVL.

The chain has TRBV20-1 and TRBJ2-5; tentatively, D is TRBD2 (5 bases). V was cut by 0 bases and J by 3 bases, with 11 bases left in between. CDR1 is DFQATT, CDR2 SNEGSKA, per germline (reference sequence). This CDR3 contains 14 residues. The CDR3 sequence is CSARDGGGKETQYF. In DNA, the CDR3 is TGCAGTGCTAGAGATGGTGGAGGAAAAGAGACCCAGTACTTC.

V usage is TRBV27 and J usage is TRBJ1-2, with D maybe TRBD1 (6 bases). V was clipped by 6 bases and J by 4 bases, with 21 bases between them. Looked up from germline, CDR1 is MNHEY and CDR2 is SMNVEV (reference sequence). The CDR3 sequence is 16 residues long. The CDR3 loop reads CASRRPGADTVYGYTF. The CDR3 nucleotides read TGTGCCAGCAGGAGACCGGGGGCAGATACCGTCTATGGCTACACCTTC.

In its sample, this clonotype was seen a few times. The J gene is TRBJ2-1, the V gene TRBV20-1; 8 bases map to TRBD2. The germline CDR1 and CDR2 sequences are DFQATT and SNEGSKA (reference sequence). This CDR3 contains 15 residues. The J segment lost 4 bases and the V segment lost 4 bases, leaving 9 bases of the junction unmatched. The CDR3 DNA follows: TGCAGTGCTAATAGCGGGGCGGCCTTATACAATGAGCAGTTCTTC. It translates to CSANSGAALYNEQFF.

V usage is TRBV5-6 and J usage is TRBJ2-4, with D perhaps matching TRBD1 or TRBD2 (5 bases each). TRBJ2-7 explains the end of the DNA better; the J call may be wrong. In germline, CDR1 is SGHDT, CDR2 YYEEEE. This CDR3 is built from 13 residues. CDR3 region: CASSGNMGDEQYF. CDR3 nucleotides: TGTGCCAGCAGCGGCAATATGGGGGACGAGCAGTACTTC.

The chain links TRBV6-5 to TRBJ1-5; TRBD1 aligns across 7 bases. This CDR3 region has 15 residues. CDR1 and CDR2 (germline): MNHEY, SVGAGI. The junction had 8 bases not matched to a gene; V was cut back by 5 bases and J by 4 bases. The CDR3: CASSPGRGGNQPQHF. CDR3 DNA sequence: TGTGCCAGCAGTCCGGGCAGGGGGGGAAATCAGCCCCAGCATTTT.